A single sample gave rise to the 27 T cell receptor beta chains below, sequenced in a study of T cell changes during pregnancy in multiple sclerosis. This table comes from immunoSEQ multiplex PCR, and its TCRdb copy is limited to in-frame clones, with some not included. The data show 35,000 to 45,000 clones, with about nine tenths seen just once and approximately 2% held by the top ten. Sequencing was performed on CD4+ T cells from peripheral blood mononuclear cells, taken after pregnancy. The receptors shown here come from a female donor in good health, enrolled as a control in a pregnancy study.

This clone appeared once. The chain employs TRBV5-5 and TRBJ2-7; 7 nucleotides align to TRBD1. Germline V gene lookup returns CDR1 SGHKS and CDR2 YYEKEE (reference sequence). The CDR3 sequence is 14 residues long. V lost 4 bases to trimming and J lost 2 bases; unmatched junction nucleotides: 6. CDR3 nucleotide sequence: TGTGCCAGCAGCCCCCCGGGACAGACCTACGAGCAGTACTTC. This sequence encodes CASSPPGQTYEQYF. Complete variable domain (other parts from reference TRBV5-5 and TRBJ2-7): DAGVTQSPTHLIKTRGQQVTLRCSPISGHKSVSWYQQVLGQGPQFIFQYYEKEERGRGNFPDRFSARQFPNYSSELNVNALLLGDSALYLCASSPPGQTYEQYFGPGTRLTVT.

This sequence joins TRBV5-6 and TRBJ1-2; 10 bases agree with TRBD1. CDR1 SGHDT and CDR2 YYEEEE come from the germline V gene. The CDR3 loop spans 14 amino acids. V was clipped by 4 bases and J by 4 bases; unmatched bases: 4. DNA for the CDR3: TGTGCCAGCAGCATCGGACAGGGGGGCTATGGCTACACCTTC. Encoded protein: CASSIGQGGYGYTF.

V gene TRBV4-2 combines with J gene TRBJ1-6, with no clear D. The CDR3 is 12 amino acids. V shed 3 bases and J shed 7 bases, with 4 bases lying between them. Looked up from germline, CDR1 is LGHNA and CDR2 is YNFKEQ. CDR3: CASSHENSPLHF. DNA for the CDR3: TGTGCCAGCAGCCACGAGAATTCACCCCTCCACTTT.

This chain links TRBV4-1 with TRBJ1-4, with D possibly TRBD1 on 6 matching bases. Germline V gives CDR1 MGHRA, CDR2 YSYEKL. Trimming cost V 4 bases and J 4 bases, with 10 bases left between them. CDR3 size: 14 residues. CDR3 amino acids: CASSRGPNNEKLFF. DNA for the CDR3: TGCGCCAGCAGCCGGGGGCCTAATAATGAAAAACTGTTTTTT.

The rearrangement uses TRBV11-2 and TRBJ1-2; D ambiguous. The CDR3 is 13 residues long. From germline, CDR1 is SGHAT and CDR2 FQNNGV. V dropped 4 bases and J dropped 4 bases, with 10 bases sitting between them. CDR3 sequence (DNA): TGTGCCAGCAGCTCGTCGGGGAGCTATGGCTACACCTTC. Its translation: CASSSSGSYGYTF. Filled out from reference TRBV11-2 and TRBJ1-2, the complete variable domain reads EAGVAQSPRYKIIEKRQSVAFWCNPISGHATLYWYQQILGQGPKLLIQFQNNGVVDDSQLPKDRFSAERLKGVDSTLKIQPAKLEDSAVYLCASSSSGSYGYTFGSGTRLTVV.

V is TRBV2 and J is TRBJ1-2, with 7 bases matching TRBD1. The CDR3 spans 16 residues. The V gene's germline CDR1 is SNHLY and CDR2 FYNNEI. V trimming: 5 bases; J trimming: 7 bases; junction bases outside the gene matches: 16. CDR3 bases: TGTGCCAGCAGTTTCGACAGGGCTTGGATTTCGGGTGGCTACACCTTC. It specifies CASSFDRAWISGGYTF.

The chain links TRBV28 to TRBJ1-1; 9 bases match TRBD1. Germline V gives CDR1 MDHEN, CDR2 SYDVKM. After removal of 6 bases from V and 6 bases from J, the junction contained 11 bases not matched to a gene. The CDR3 contains 15 residues. The DNA for the CDR3 is TGTGCCAGCAGGACACCCGGACAGGGGCTTTCTGAAGCTTTCTTT. Translating it yields CASRTPGQGLSEAFF.

The rearrangement joins TRBV19 to TRBJ1-5; 11 bases agree with TRBD1. CDR1 and CDR2 from the germline V gene are LNHDA and SQIVND (reference sequence). The J segment lost 4 bases and the V segment lost 10 bases, leaving 12 bases of the junction unmatched. This CDR3 has 16 amino acids. The CDR3 DNA reads as TGTGCCACGAAGCCGTGGGGGACAGGGGGAAATCAGCCCCAGCATTTT. This encodes CATKPWGTGGNQPQHF. Variable domain in full (rest from reference TRBV19 and TRBJ1-5): DGGITQSPKYLFRKEGQNVTLSCEQNLNHDAMYWYRQDPGQGLRLIYYSQIVNDFQKGDIAEGYSVSREKKESFPLTVTSAQKNPTAFYLCATKPWGTGGNQPQHFGDGTRLSIL.

The J gene is TRBJ2-7, the V gene TRBV19, with 10 bases that match TRBD1. CDR1 and CDR2 from the germline V gene are LNHDA and SQIVND (reference sequence). With V trimmed by 4 bases and J by 0 bases, 6 bases remained unmatched. The CDR3 runs to 16 residues. CDR3 DNA sequence: TGTGCCAGTAGTAGGGGGACAGGGGCCTCCTCCTACGAGCAGTACTTC. As protein: CASSRGTGASSYEQYF.

In its sample, this clone was seen a few times. The J gene is TRBJ1-6, the V gene TRBV19; possible D gene TRBD1, 5 bases. Germline assignment: CDR1 LNHDA and CDR2 SQIVND (reference sequence). This CDR3 spans 12 amino acids. With 10 bases removed from V and 10 bases from J, the gap between germline ends came to 14 bases. CDR3 sequence (DNA): TGTGCCACCAGTGGCGGGGCATCACCCCTCCACTTT. Amino acids: CATSGGASPLHF. The variable domain in full, completed from reference TRBV19 and TRBJ1-6, reads DGGITQSPKYLFRKEGQNVTLSCEQNLNHDAMYWYRQDPGQGLRLIYYSQIVNDFQKGDIAEGYSVSREKKESFPLTVTSAQKNPTAFYLCATSGGASPLHFGNGTRLTVT.

The DNA of the CDR3 is TGTGCCTTTCGCAACTCTAGGAACACTGAAGCTTTCTTT. Translating gives CAFRNSRNTEAFF. The chain joins TRBV27 to TRBJ1-1, with D uncertain. The CDR3 contains 13 residues. Germline CDR1 and CDR2: MNHEY and SMNVEV (reference sequence). V shed 11 bases and J shed 1 base, with 14 bases lying between them.

The rearrangement joins TRBV10-3 to TRBJ2-1; TRBD2 aligns across 11 bases. Per the germline V gene, CDR1 is ENHRY and CDR2 is SYGVKD. The V segment lost 6 bases and the J segment 4 bases; nucleotides outside the gene matches: 5. This CDR3 spans 15 amino acids. CDR3 loop: CAISPGTSGYNEQFF. CDR3 bases: TGTGCCATCAGCCCCGGGACTAGCGGATACAATGAGCAGTTCTTC.

This sequence joins TRBV7-8 and TRBJ1-3; D gene ambiguous. The CDR3 has 16 residues. Germline CDR1 and CDR2: SGHVS and FQNEAQ. Trimming removed 3 bases at V and 0 bases at J, with 12 bases between. The CDR3 here is CASSFTRPSSGNTIYF. The CDR3, as DNA: TGTGCCAGCAGCTTTACCAGGCCAAGCTCTGGAAACACCATATATTTT.

V and J are TRBV7-9 and TRBJ1-1; no reliable D call. CDR1 SEHNR and CDR2 FQNEAQ come from the germline V gene (reference sequence). There are 14 residues in the CDR3. The V end was cut by 0 bases, the J end by 1 base, with 6 bases between. The CDR3 reads CASSLATGNTEAFF. As DNA, the CDR3 is TGTGCCAGCAGCTTAGCAACCGGGAACACTGAAGCTTTCTTT.

The V call is TRBV2, the J call TRBJ2-6; 8 bases agree with TRBD1. The CDR3 sequence is 16 residues long. V lost 7 bases, J lost 0 bases, and 5 bases stayed unmatched. Looked up from germline, CDR1 is SNHLY and CDR2 is FYNNEI. The CDR3 nucleotides read TGTGCCAGCAAAAAGGACAGGGACTCTGGGGCCAACGTCCTGACTTTC. Residues: CASKKDRDSGANVLTF.

The V and J genes are TRBV5-6 and TRBJ1-2; possible D gene TRBD1, 5 bases. Trimming shortened V by 0 bases and J by 1 base, and 10 bases separated the two germline ends. CDR1 and CDR2 from the germline V gene are SGHDT and YYEEEE. The CDR3 covers 15 residues. CDR3 sequence (DNA): TGTGCCAGCAGCTTGGAGGGGAGGATTAACTATGGCTACACCTTC. It encodes CASSLEGRINYGYTF.

The chain links TRBV28 to TRBJ2-5; D remains ambiguous. The CDR3 contains 12 residues. V was clipped by 2 bases and J by 6 bases, with 7 bases between them. Germline CDR1 reads MDHEN; CDR2 reads SYDVKM. CDR3 loop: CASSLRSQTQYF. The CDR3 DNA follows: TGTGCCAGCAGTTTAAGGAGTCAGACCCAGTACTTC.

The genes are TRBV27 and TRBJ2-7, with 7 positions matching TRBD1. This CDR3 has 14 amino acids. V was clipped by 5 bases and J by 0 bases; unmatched bases: 4. Per germline, CDR1 MNHEY and CDR2 SMNVEV (reference sequence). CDR3 amino acids: CASSAGDSSYEQYF. The CDR3 nucleotides read TGTGCCAGCAGTGCTGGGGACAGCTCCTACGAGCAGTACTTC.

The gene calls are TRBV29-1 and TRBJ1-1, with 8 bases lining up with TRBD1. V lost 6 bases, J lost 9 bases, and 6 bases stayed unmatched. Germline loops: CDR1 SQVTM, CDR2 ANQGSEA. The CDR3 is made up of 11 amino acids. CDR3 in DNA: TGCAGCGTAGCGACAGGGGTGCAAGCTTTCTTT. Residues: CSVATGVQAFF. Combining the CDR3 with reference TRBV29-1 and TRBJ1-1 gives the whole variable domain SAVISQKPSRDICQRGTSLTIQCQVDSQVTMMFWYRQQPGQSLTLIATANQGSEATYESGFVIDKFPISRPNLTFSTLTVSNMSPEDSSIYLCSVATGVQAFFGQGTRLTVV.

This chain connects TRBV25-1 to TRBJ1-2, with 8 positions matching TRBD1. Germline V gene sequence: CDR1 MGHDK, CDR2 SYGVNS. The CDR3 is 15 amino acids. V trimming: 5 bases; J trimming: 0 bases; junction bases outside the gene matches: 5. The CDR3 here is CASSLAGGPNYGYTF. The CDR3 DNA reads TGTGCCAGCAGTTTAGCAGGGGGCCCTAACTATGGCTACACCTTC.

The CDR3 sequence is CASSISLNPSSYNSPLHF. CDR3 nucleotide sequence: TGCGCCAGCAGTATATCCCTTAATCCGAGCTCCTATAATTCACCCCTCCACTTT. The V call is TRBV23-1, the J call TRBJ1-6; no clear D. TRBV23-1 is placed among ORFs of uncertain function. The CDR3 covers 18 residues. The germline V and J ends were trimmed by 5 bases and 0 bases, with 17 bases remaining between them.

The V gene is TRBV4-1, the J gene TRBJ2-6; a weak D match, TRBD1 (5 bases). The CDR3 covers 16 residues. The germline CDR1 and CDR2 sequences are MGHRA and YSYEKL. Trimming removed 3 bases from V and 4 bases from J, with 13 bases in between. CDR3 residues: CASSHLKGSGANVLTF. The CDR3 DNA reads TGCGCCAGCAGCCACCTTAAGGGGTCCGGGGCCAACGTCCTGACTTTC.

The chain uses TRBV5-1 and TRBJ1-4; the D gene is possibly TRBD1 (6 bases). The CDR3 contains 15 residues. From germline, CDR1 is SGHRS and CDR2 YFSETQ. Trimming pared 4 bases from V and 8 bases from J, leaving 18 bases between. The CDR3 is CASSTSGAIVEKLFF. The CDR3, as DNA: TGCGCCAGCAGCACCTCAGGGGCGATCGTCGAAAAACTGTTTTTT. Using reference TRBV5-1 and TRBJ1-4 for the parts outside the CDR3, the full variable domain is KAGVTQTPRYLIKTRGQQVTLSCSPISGHRSVSWYQQTPGQGLQFLFEYFSETQRNKGNFPGRFSGRQFSNSRSEMNVSTLELGDSALYLCASSTSGAIVEKLFFGSGTQLSVL.

The J gene is TRBJ2-5, the V gene TRBV25-1; tentatively, D is TRBD2 (5 bases). Trimming cost V 3 bases and J 5 bases, with 13 bases left between them. Germline V gene data show CDR1 as MGHDK and CDR2 as SYGVNS. This CDR3 comprises 14 residues. The CDR3 region is CASSDWASLETQYF. CDR3 in DNA: TGTGCCAGCAGTGATTGGGCTAGCCTCGAGACCCAGTACTTC.

V usage is TRBV7-2 and J usage is TRBJ2-7, with D unresolved. This CDR3 has 14 amino acids. Trimming pared 3 bases from V and 7 bases from J, leaving 16 bases between. Germline CDR1 and CDR2: SGHTA and FQGNSA. The CDR3 region is CASSFGDPGEEQYF. The CDR3, as DNA: TGTGCCAGCAGCTTCGGAGACCCGGGTGAAGAGCAGTACTTC.

The genes are TRBV7-2 and TRBJ2-4, with 7 positions matching TRBD1. V lost 6 bases to trimming and J lost 0 bases; unmatched junction nucleotides: 17. The CDR3 totals 19 residues. Germline-derived CDR1 and CDR2 are SGHTA and FQGNSA. CDR3 sequence reads: CASRSGQVLSGRAKNIQYF. CDR3 nucleotides: TGTGCCAGCAGATCAGGACAGGTCCTGAGTGGTAGAGCCAAAAACATTCAGTACTTC.

The chain joins TRBV19 to TRBJ1-6; the D gene is possibly TRBD1 (5 bases). The CDR3 contains 16 residues. Deletions cut 7 bases from V and 1 base from J, with 14 bases between. The V gene's germline CDR1 is LNHDA and CDR2 SQIVND (reference sequence). CDR3 DNA: TGTGCCAGTACCGAATTGGGGGGGTCCTATAATTCACCCCTCCACTTT. Residues: CASTELGGSYNSPLHF.